The sample holds one count of the clone carrying this T cell receptor beta chain. V was pared by 4 bases and J by 2 bases, with 13 bases of the junction left unmatched. Germline assignment: CDR1 SGHRS and CDR2 YFSETQ. The CDR3 is made up of 19 amino acids. The data originate from a study of blood T cell repertoires in COVID-19. Background on the study: Samples representing acute and convalescent COVID-19 were sourced from the United States, Italy and Spain. From T cells, B-cell-depleted T cells, or PBMCs came the material, which was cDNA or gDNA.

Produced via immunoSEQ multiplex PCR; TCRdb's table is partial and in-frame only. The repertoire holds about 71,000 clones, with approximately 92% as singletons. This receptor was identified in a woman older than 75 with acute or convalescent COVID-19. The rearrangement links TRBV5-1 to TRBJ2-6; 9 bases are shared with TRBD1. The sample taken for sequencing was peripheral blood. The CDR3 sequence: CASSLTGTGRLAGANVLTF. The CDR3 DNA is TGCGCCAGCAGCCTGACCGGGACAGGGCGTCTTGCTGGGGCCAACGTCCTGACTTTC.